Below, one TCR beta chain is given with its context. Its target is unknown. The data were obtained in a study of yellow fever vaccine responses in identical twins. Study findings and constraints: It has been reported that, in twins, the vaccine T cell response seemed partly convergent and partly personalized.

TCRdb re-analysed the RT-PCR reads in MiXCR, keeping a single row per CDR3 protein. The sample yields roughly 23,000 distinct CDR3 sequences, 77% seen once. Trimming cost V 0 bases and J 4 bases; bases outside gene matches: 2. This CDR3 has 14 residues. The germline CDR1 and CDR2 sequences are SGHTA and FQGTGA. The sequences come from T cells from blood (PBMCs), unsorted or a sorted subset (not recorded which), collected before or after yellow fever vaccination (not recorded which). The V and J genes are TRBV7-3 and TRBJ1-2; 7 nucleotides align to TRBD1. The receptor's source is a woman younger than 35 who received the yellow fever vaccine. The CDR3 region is CASSLTGGAYGYTF. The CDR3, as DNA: TGTGCCAGCAGCTTAACAGGGGGCGCCTATGGCTACACCTTC.